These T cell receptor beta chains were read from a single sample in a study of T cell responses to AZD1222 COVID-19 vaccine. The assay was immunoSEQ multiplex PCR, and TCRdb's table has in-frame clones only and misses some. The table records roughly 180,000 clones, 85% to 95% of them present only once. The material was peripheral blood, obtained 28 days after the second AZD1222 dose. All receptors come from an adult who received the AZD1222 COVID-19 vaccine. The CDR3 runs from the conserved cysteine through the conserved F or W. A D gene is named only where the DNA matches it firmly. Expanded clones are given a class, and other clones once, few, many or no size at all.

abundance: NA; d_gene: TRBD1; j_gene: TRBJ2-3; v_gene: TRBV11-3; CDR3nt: TGTGCCAGCAGCTTGGGCTACGGACAGGGGGGATCAGATACGCAGTATTTT; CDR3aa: CASSLGYGQGGSDTQYF
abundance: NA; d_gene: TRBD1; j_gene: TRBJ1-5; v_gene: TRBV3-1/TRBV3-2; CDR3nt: TGTGCCAGCAGCCATAGAGACAGGGGTCAGCCCCAGCATTTT; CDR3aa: CASSHRDRGQPQHF
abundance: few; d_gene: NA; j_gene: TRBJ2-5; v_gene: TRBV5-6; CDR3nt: TGTGCCAGCAGCTTTCCCCAAGAGACCCAGTACTTC; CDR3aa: CASSFPQETQYF
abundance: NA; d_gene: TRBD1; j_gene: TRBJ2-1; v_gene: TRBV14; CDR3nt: TGTGCCAGCAGCCTGACAGGGGGCGACTACAATGAGCAGTTCTTC; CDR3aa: CASSLTGGDYNEQFF
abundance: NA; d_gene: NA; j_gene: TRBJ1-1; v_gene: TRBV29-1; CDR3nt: TGCAGCGCTAAAACGGGGGCCCACACTGAAGCTTTCTTT; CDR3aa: CSAKTGAHTEAFF
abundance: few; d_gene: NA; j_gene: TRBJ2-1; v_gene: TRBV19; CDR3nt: TGTGCCAGTAGTAGACCCACTATAGAGCAGTTCTTC; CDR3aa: CASSRPTIEQFF
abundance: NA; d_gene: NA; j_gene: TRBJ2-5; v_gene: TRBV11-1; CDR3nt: TGTGCCAGCAGCTTAGGAGGAGAACAAGAGACCCAGTACTTC; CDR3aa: CASSLGGEQETQYF
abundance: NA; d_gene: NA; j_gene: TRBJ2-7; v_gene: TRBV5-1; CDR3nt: TGCGCCAGCAGCTTGGATCAGAACGAGCAGTACTTC; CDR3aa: CASSLDQNEQYF
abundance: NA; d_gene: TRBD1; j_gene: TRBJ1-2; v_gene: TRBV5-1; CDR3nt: TGCGCCAGCAGCTTGGTAGTGGGACAGGGGCATGGCTACACCTTC; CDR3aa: CASSLVVGQGHGYTF
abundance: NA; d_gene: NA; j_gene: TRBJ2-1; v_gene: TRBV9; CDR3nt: TGTGCCAGCAGCTTCCAGGGGCTAAACTACAATGAGCAGTTCTTC; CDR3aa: CASSFQGLNYNEQFF
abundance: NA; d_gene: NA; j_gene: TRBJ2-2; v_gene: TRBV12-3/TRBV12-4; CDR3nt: TGTGCCAGCAGACCAGGTTCCGGGGAGCTGTTTTTT; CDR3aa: CASRPGSGELFF
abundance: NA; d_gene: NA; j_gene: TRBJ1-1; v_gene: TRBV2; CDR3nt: TGTGCCAGCAGTGACAATCCCGGGACCGGGCATGAAGCTTTCTTT; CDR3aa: CASSDNPGTGHEAFF
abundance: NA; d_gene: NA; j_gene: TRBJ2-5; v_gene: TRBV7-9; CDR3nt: TGTGCCAGCAGCCCGAACCATCGCCAAGAGACCCAGTACTTC; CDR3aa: CASSPNHRQETQYF
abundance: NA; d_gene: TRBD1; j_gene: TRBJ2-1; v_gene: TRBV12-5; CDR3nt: TGTGCTAGTGGTTTGGAACAGGGGATTGGGCAGTTCTTC; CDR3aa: CASGLEQGIGQFF
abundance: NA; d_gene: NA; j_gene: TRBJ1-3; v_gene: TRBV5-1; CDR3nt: TGCGCCAGCAGCTTGGCAGGGTCCGGAAACACCATATATTTT; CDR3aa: CASSLAGSGNTIYF
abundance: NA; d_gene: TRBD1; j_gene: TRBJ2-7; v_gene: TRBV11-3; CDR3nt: TGTGCCAGCAGCCCGGGACAGGGGACCTACGAGCAGTACTTC; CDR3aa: CASSPGQGTYEQYF
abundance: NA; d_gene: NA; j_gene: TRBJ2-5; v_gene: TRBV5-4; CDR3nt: TGTGCCAGCAGCTTGGCACTACAAGAGACCCAGTACTTC; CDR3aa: CASSLALQETQYF
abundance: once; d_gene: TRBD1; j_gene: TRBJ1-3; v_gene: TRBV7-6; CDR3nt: TGTGCCAGCGGCGGGACAGTCAAACCCGGGTCTGGAAACACCATATATTTT; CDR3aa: CASGGTVKPGSGNTIYF
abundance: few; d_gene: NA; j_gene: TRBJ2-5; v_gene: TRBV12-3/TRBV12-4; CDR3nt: TGTGCCAGCAGCACAGGTTACCAAGAGACCCAGTACTTC; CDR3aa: CASSTGYQETQYF
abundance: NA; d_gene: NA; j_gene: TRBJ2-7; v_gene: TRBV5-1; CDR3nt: TGCGCCAGCAGCGGGGCAGGGAGCTACGAGCAGTACTTC; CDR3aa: CASSGAGSYEQYF
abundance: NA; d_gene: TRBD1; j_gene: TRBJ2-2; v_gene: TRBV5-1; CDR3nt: TGCGCCAGCAGCTCTAGAACAGGGGCCGGGGAGCTGTTTTTT; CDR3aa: CASSSRTGAGELFF
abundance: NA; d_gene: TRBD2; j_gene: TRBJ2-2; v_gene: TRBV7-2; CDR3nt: TGTGCCAGCAGCTTAGGGGCGGGGGGGCCGACCGGGGAGCTGTTTTTT; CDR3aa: CASSLGAGGPTGELFF
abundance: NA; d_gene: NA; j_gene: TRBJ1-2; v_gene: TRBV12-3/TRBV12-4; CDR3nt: TGTGCCAGCAGTCAAACAGGAAGCTATGGCTACACCTTC; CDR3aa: CASSQTGSYGYTF
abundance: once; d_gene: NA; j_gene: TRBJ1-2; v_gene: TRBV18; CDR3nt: TGTGCCAGCTCACCGCGAGGGGCGCACTATGGCTACACCTTC; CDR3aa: CASSPRGAHYGYTF